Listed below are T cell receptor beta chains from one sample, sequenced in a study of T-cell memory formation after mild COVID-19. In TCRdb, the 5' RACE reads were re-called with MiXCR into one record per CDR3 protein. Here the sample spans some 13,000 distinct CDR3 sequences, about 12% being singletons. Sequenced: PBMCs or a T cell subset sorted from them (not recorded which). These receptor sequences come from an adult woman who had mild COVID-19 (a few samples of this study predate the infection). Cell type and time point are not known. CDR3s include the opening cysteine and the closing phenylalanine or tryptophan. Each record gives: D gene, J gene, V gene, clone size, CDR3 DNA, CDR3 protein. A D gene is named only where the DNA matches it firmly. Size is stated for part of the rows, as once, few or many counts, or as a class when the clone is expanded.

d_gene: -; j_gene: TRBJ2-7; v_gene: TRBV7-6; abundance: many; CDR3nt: TGTGCCAGCAGCTTAGGACTAACTGGGGGCGAGCAGTACTTC; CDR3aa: CASSLGLTGGEQYF
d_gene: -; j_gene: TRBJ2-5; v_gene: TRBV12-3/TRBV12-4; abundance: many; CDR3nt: TGTGCCAGCAGTCCCACTGTACTCCAAGAGACCCAGTACTTC; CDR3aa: CASSPTVLQETQYF
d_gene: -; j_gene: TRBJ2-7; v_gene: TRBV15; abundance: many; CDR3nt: TGTGCCACCAGCTTCGGAACGAGCGAGCAGTACTTC; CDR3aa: CATSFGTSEQYF
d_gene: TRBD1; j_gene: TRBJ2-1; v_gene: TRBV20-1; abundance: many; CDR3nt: TGCAGTGCTAGATATTTAGGACAGGGCAATGAGCAGTTCTTC; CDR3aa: CSARYLGQGNEQFF
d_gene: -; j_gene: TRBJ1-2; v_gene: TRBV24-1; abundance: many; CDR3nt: TGTGCCACCAGCCCCCGTCAGGGACCTGCCATCTATGGCTACACCTTC; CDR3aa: CATSPRQGPAIYGYTF
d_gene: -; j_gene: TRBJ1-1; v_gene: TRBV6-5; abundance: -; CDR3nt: TGTGCCAGCAGTTACGCGGACCACACTGAAGCTTTCTTT; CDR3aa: CASSYADHTEAFF
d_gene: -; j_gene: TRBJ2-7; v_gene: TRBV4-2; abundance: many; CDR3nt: TGTGCCAGCAGCCAAGGTCTTCGGACCAACTCCTACGAGCAGTACTTC; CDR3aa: CASSQGLRTNSYEQYF
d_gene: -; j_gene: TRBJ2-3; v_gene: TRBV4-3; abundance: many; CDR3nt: TGCGCCAGCAGCCGATATTTTGAGGGAGTGGCAGATACGCAGTATTTT; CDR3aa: CASSRYFEGVADTQYF
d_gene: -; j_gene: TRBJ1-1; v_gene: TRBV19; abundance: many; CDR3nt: TGTGCCAGTACCTTGAGGGGGACGAACACTGAAGCTTTCTTT; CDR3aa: CASTLRGTNTEAFF
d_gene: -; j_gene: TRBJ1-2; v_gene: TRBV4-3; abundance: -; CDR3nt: TGCGCCAGCAGCCAAGATGTTAGAGGTGGCTACACCTTC; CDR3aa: CASSQDVRGGYTF
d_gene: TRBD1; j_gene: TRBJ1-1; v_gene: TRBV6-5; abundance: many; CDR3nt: TGTGCCAGCAGCTGGGACAGGGGGAACACTGAAGCTTTCTTT; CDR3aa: CASSWDRGNTEAFF
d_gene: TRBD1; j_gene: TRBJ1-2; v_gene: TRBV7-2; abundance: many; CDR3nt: TGTGCCAGCAGCTTAGGCATCTGGCAGGGGGCGAGTTATGGCTACACCTTC; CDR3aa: CASSLGIWQGASYGYTF
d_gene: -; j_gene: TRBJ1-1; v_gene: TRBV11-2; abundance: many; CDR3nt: TGTGCCAGCAGCTTAGTGGCAGGGTATTTGGACACTGAAGCTTTCTTT; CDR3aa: CASSLVAGYLDTEAFF
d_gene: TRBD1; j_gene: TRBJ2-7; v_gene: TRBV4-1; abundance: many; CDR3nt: TGCGTCAGCAGCCCCCGACAGGGGGCCGACGAGCAGTACTTC; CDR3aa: CVSSPRQGADEQYF
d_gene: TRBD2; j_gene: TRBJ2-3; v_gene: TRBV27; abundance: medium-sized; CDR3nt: TGTGCCAGCCGACCGACTAGCGGGAGATATGCAGATACGCAGTATTTT; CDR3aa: CASRPTSGRYADTQYF
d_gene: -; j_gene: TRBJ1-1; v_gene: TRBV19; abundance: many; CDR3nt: TGTGCCAGTAGTACCTACGTTCTCCCCGTACTGAACACTGAAGCTTTCTTT; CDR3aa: CASSTYVLPVLNTEAFF
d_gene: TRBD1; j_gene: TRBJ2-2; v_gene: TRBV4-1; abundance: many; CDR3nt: TGCGCCAGCAGCCAAGGCCGGACAGGGTTGGGCGGGGAGCTGTTTTTT; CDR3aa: CASSQGRTGLGGELFF
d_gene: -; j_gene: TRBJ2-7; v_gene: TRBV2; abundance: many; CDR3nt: TGTGCCAGCAGGTCTAGTAGTGCCCCCGAGCAGTACTTC; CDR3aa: CASRSSSAPEQYF
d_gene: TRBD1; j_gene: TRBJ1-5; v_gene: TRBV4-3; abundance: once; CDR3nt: TGCGCCAGCAGCCAAGATTGGGGGACAGTAAAAATCAGCCCCCAGCATTTT; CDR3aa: CASSQDWGTVKISPQHF
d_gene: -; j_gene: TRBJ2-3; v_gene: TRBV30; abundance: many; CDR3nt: TGTGCCTGGAGCCCCGGGGGTGCCAGCACAGATACGCAGTATTTT; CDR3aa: CAWSPGGASTDTQYF
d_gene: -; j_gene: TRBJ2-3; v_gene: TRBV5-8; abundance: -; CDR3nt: TGTGCCAGCAGCTTGGCAGGGGTTGGTACAGATACGCAGTATTTT; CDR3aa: CASSLAGVGTDTQYF
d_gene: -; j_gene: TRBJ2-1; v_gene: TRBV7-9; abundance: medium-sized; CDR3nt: TGTGCCAGCAGCTTAGCGAAATCCTATTACATCTATGAGCAGTTCTTC; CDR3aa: CASSLAKSYYIYEQFF
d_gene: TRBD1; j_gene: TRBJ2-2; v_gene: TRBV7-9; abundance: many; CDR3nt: TGTGCCAGCAGCCCTCGGCCGGGACAGAAAAACACCGGGGAGCTGTTTTTT; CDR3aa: CASSPRPGQKNTGELFF
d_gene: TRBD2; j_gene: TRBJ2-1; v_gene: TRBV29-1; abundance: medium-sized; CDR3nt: TGCAGCGCCCCGTCCCCCCTAGCGGGAGGGCCCACCGAGCAGTTCTTC; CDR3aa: CSAPSPLAGGPTEQFF
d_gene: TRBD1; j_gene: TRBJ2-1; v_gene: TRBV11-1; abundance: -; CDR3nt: TGTGCCGGGCTCAGGACAGGAACCAATGAGCAGTTCTTC; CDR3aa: CAGLRTGTNEQFF
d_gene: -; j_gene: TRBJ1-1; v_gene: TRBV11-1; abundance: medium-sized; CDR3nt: TGTGCCAGCAGCGAGTACCGTTACACTGAAGCTTTCTTT; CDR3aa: CASSEYRYTEAFF
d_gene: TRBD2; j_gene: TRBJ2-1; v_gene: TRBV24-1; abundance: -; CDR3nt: TGTGCCACCAGTGAGCGGGGAGGGAGCGAAGACAATGAGCAGTTCTTC; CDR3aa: CATSERGGSEDNEQFF
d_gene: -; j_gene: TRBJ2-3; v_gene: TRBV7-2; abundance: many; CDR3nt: TGTGCCAGCAGCGCCCCCACAGATACGCAGTATTTT; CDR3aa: CASSAPTDTQYF
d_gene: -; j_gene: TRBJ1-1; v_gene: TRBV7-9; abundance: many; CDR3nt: TGTGCCAGCATACTTACGAGGGGGAACACTGAAGCTTTCTTT; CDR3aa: CASILTRGNTEAFF
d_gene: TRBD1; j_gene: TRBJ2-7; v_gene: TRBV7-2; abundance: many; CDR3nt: TGTGCCAGCAGCTTTACAGGGGGGAACTACGAGCAGTACTTC; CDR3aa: CASSFTGGNYEQYF
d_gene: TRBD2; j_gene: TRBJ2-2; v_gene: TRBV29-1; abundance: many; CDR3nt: TGCAGCATAAGGACTAGCGGCCGCACCGGGGAGCTGTTTTTT; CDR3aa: CSIRTSGRTGELFF
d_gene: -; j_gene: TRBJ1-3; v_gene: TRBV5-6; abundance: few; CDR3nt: TGTGCCAGCAGCTCACCGAGGGGGTCTGGAAACACCATATATTTT; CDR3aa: CASSSPRGSGNTIYF
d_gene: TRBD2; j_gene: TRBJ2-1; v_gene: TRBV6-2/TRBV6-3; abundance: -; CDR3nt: TGTGCCAGCAGTAAAACTAGCGGGAGAGTCCATGAGCAGTTCTTC; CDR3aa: CASSKTSGRVHEQFF
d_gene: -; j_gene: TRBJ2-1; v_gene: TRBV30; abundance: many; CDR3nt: TGTGCCCGGTCCCAGGGGCCCTACAATGAGCAGTTCTTC; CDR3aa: CARSQGPYNEQFF
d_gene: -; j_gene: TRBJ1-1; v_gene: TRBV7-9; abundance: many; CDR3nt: TGTGCCAGCAGCTCCAGGGTAGGCACTGAAGCTTTCTTT; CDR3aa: CASSSRVGTEAFF
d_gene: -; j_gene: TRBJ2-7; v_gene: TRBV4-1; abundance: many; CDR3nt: TGCGCCAGCAGCCAATGGTACCAGGGTGATAACGAGCAGTACTTC; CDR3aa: CASSQWYQGDNEQYF
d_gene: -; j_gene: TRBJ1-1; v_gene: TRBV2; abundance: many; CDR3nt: TGTGCCAGCCGGAGAAGAAACGTAGATGAAGCTTTCTTT; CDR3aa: CASRRRNVDEAFF
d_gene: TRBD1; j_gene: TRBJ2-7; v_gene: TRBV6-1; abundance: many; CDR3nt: TGTGCCAGCAGTGATTGGACAGGGGGACGCGAGCAGTACTTC; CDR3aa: CASSDWTGGREQYF
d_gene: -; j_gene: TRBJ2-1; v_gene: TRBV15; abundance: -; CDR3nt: TGTGCCACCAGCGGAGCCCCCACCGGGACGGACTACAATGAGCAGTTCTTC; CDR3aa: CATSGAPTGTDYNEQFF
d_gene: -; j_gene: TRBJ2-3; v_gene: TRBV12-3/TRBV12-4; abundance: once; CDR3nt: TGTGCCAGCAGTTTAGCGCCCCTCGGGGGAGATACGCAGTATTTT; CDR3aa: CASSLAPLGGDTQYF
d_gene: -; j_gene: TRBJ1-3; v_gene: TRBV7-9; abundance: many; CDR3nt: TGTGCCAGCAGCCATATACAGCGAGACTCTGGAAACACCATATATTTT; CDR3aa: CASSHIQRDSGNTIYF
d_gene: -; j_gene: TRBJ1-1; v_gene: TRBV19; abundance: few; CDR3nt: TGTGCCAGTAGCCTCGGACGTGGGGCCACTGAAGCTTTCTTT; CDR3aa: CASSLGRGATEAFF
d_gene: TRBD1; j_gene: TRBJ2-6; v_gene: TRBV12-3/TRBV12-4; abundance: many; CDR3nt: TGTGCCAGCAGTTCCCAGACAGGGGGGGCCAACGTCCTGACTTTC; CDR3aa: CASSSQTGGANVLTF
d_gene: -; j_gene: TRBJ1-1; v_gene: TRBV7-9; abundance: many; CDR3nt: TGTGCCAGCGTCCTAGGGGGGAACACTGAAGCTTTCTTT; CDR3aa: CASVLGGNTEAFF
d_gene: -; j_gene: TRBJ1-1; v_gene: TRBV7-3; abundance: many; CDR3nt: TGTGCCAGCAGCTTATATGAGGACACTGAAGCTTTCTTT; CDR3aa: CASSLYEDTEAFF
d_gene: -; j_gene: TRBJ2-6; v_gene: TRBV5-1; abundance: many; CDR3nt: TGCGCCAGCAGCGCGGGACGGAACTCTGGGGCCAACGTCCTGACTTTC; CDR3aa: CASSAGRNSGANVLTF
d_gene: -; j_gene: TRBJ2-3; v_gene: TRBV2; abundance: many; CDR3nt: TGTGCCAGCAGTGACCTTGGAGGCACAGGAACGCAGTATTTT; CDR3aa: CASSDLGGTGTQYF
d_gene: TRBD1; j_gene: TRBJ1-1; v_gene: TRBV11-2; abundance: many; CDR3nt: TGTGCCAGCAGGAGACAGGGGGACACTGAAGCTTTCTTT; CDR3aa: CASRRQGDTEAFF
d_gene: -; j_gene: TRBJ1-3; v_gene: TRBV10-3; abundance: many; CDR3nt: TGTGCCATCAGTGACCCAGTCTCTGGAAACACCATATATTTT; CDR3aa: CAISDPVSGNTIYF
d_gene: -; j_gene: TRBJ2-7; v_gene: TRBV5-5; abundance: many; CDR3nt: TGTGCCAGCAGCCGCTCGGTTGGCTACGAGCAGTACTTC; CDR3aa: CASSRSVGYEQYF
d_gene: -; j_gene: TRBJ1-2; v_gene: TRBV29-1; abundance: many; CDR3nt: TGCAGCGTTGAAAAAGGCCCTCCACGCGGGACGGCGACTAACTATGGCTACACCTTC; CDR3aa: CSVEKGPPRGTATNYGYTF
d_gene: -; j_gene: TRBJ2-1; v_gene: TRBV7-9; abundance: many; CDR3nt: TGTGCCAGCAGCCGCAGCTACCCCGGCTACAATGAGCAGTTCTTC; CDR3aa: CASSRSYPGYNEQFF
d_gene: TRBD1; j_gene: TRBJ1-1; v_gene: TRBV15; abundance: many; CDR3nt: TGTGCCACCAGCACCTGGACAGGACAAATGGGAGCTTTCTTT; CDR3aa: CATSTWTGQMGAFF
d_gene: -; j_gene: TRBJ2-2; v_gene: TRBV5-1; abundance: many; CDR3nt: TGCGCCAGCAGCTTGCCTCAGGGGCAGAACACCGGGGAGCTGTTTTTT; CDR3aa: CASSLPQGQNTGELFF
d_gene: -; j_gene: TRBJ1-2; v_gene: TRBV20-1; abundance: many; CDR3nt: TGCAGTGCTCCTACGGCCAACTATGGCTACACCTTC; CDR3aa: CSAPTANYGYTF
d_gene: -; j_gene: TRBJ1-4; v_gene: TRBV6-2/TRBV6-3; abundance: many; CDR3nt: TGTGCCAGCAGTTACCTCTCCGTGCCGGGACCTAATGAAAAACTGTTTTTT; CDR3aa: CASSYLSVPGPNEKLFF
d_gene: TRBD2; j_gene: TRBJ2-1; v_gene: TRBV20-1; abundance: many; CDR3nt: TGCAGTGCTAGTTCCGCGGGAGACTACAATGAGCAGTTCTTC; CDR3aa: CSASSAGDYNEQFF
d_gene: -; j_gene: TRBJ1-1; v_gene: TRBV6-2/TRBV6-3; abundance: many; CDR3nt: TGTGCCAGCTGGGGACACCAACTTGAAGCTTTCTTT; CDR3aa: CASWGHQLEAFF
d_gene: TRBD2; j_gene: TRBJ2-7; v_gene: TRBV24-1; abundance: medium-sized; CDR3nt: TGTGCCACCAGTGATGGAGCGGGAGGGCCTTACGAGCAGTACTTC; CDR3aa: CATSDGAGGPYEQYF
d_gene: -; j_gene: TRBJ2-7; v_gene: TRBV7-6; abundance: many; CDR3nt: TGTGCCAGCAGCTCCTCAGGGTTTGAGCAGTACTTC; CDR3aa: CASSSSGFEQYF